These 23 T cell receptor beta chains share one sample of origin, sequenced in a study of siplizumab effects on memory and regulatory T cells. TCRdb's copy holds only in-frame clones and misses some; the assay was immunoSEQ multiplex PCR. The data show about 91,000 clones, roughly 96% seen once. Sequencing used naive CD4+ T cells sorted from blood. The receptors here all came from a human donor in good health.

This chain uses TRBV4-2 with TRBJ1-5; D call uncertain. Germline V gene data show CDR1 as LGHNA and CDR2 as YNFKEQ. V was trimmed by 4 bases and J by 0 bases, leaving 28 bases between them. The CDR3 totals 21 residues. CDR3 sequence (DNA): TGTGCCAGCAGCCTTCCCACACGGGGTATGTCTTCGTTTTGTAGCAATCAGCCCCAGCATTTT. Its translation: CASSLPTRGMSSFCSNQPQHF.

The CDR3 spells CASSKRADTQYF. CDR3 DNA sequence: TGTGCCAGCAGCAAAAGAGCAGATACGCAGTATTTT. V and J are TRBV6-5 and TRBJ2-3; D is unclear. The CDR3 has 12 amino acids. V was cut by 6 bases and J by 4 bases, with 8 bases left in between. The germline V gene encodes CDR1 MNHEY and CDR2 SVGAGI.

The chain links TRBV4-1 to TRBJ1-2, with TRBD1 matching 8 bases. This CDR3 contains 16 residues. V lost 5 bases, J lost 2 bases, and 10 bases stayed unmatched. The germline V gene has CDR1 MGHRA and CDR2 YSYEKL. The chain's CDR3 is CASSSQQGVTNYGYTF. For the CDR3, the DNA is TGCGCCAGCAGCTCACAACAGGGGGTGACGAACTATGGCTACACCTTC.

The genes are TRBV10-3 and TRBJ2-3; the D gene is possibly TRBD2 (5 bases). CDR1 is ENHRY and CDR2 is SYGVKD in the germline V gene. This CDR3 comprises 15 residues. Trimming shortened V by 9 bases and J by 1 base, and 17 bases separated the two germline ends. The chain's CDR3 is CAIGGGPTGTDTQYF. The CDR3 region has the DNA TGTGCCATTGGTGGAGGCCCTACAGGCACAGATACGCAGTATTTT.

The genes are TRBV18 and TRBJ2-1, with 8 bases fitting TRBD2. CDR3 length equals 14 residues. The V and J ends lost 0 bases and 7 bases, in that order; junction bases with no gene match: 2. Germline V gene data show CDR1 as KGHSH and CDR2 as LQKENI. The CDR3 DNA reads as TGTGCCAGCTCACCACCGGGGACTAGGAATGAGCAGTTCTTC. Translated, it gives CASSPPGTRNEQFF.

The gene calls are TRBV7-2 and TRBJ2-1, with 13 bases that match TRBD2. The CDR3 covers 17 residues. Germline loops: CDR1 SGHTA, CDR2 FQGNSA. Trimming cost V 4 bases and J 0 bases; bases outside gene matches: 3. Written as DNA, the CDR3 is TGTGCCAGCAGCTCTGGGACTAGCGGGGCCTCCTACAATGAGCAGTTCTTC. Protein: CASSSGTSGASYNEQFF.

V usage is TRBV6-5 and J usage is TRBJ1-1; TRBD1 is a possible D gene (6 bases). Germline loops: CDR1 MNHEY, CDR2 SVGAGI. The CDR3 totals 15 residues. Between the trimmed V and J ends, which lost 6 bases and 6 bases, there was a span of 20 bases. CDR3 sequence (DNA): TGTGCCAGCAGATTCAACAGGGCGGTAGTCGCTGAAGCTTTCTTT. It encodes CASRFNRAVVAEAFF.

The chain is built from TRBV19 and TRBJ2-7, with TRBD1 matching 10 bases. The J call could be wrong; TRBJ2-5 is a better fit for the DNA end. The length of the CDR3 is 15 residues. Germline V gene lookup returns CDR1 LNHDA and CDR2 SQIVND (reference sequence). The CDR3 region has the DNA TGTGCCAGTAGTGGCGACAGGGGGCGCGGAGAGACCCAGTACTTC. Protein: CASSGDRGRGETQYF.

V gene TRBV6-5 combines with J gene TRBJ2-3; 7 bases are shared with TRBD2. After removal of 7 bases from V and 3 bases from J, the junction contained 4 bases not matched to a gene. This CDR3 comprises 13 residues. Germline loops: CDR1 MNHEY, CDR2 SVGAGI. The CDR3 DNA reads TGTGCCAGCAAAGGGCGGGGGACAGATACGCAGTATTTT. Translation gives CASKGRGTDTQYF.

The chain uses TRBV18 and TRBJ2-1; D gene uncertain. Germline-derived CDR1 and CDR2 are KGHSH and LQKENI. The CDR3 consists of 15 residues. Trimming cost V 5 bases and J 5 bases, with 16 bases left between them. The CDR3 DNA follows: TGTGCCAGCTCAAGGGCAGAGGCACAGAACAATGAGCAGTTCTTC. It codes for CASSRAEAQNNEQFF.

Here the CDR3 DNA reads TGTGCCAGCAACCATAGGGGACTCTACGAGCAGTACTTC. This sequence encodes CASNHRGLYEQYF. V is TRBV28 and J is TRBJ2-7; D perhaps matches TRBD2 (6 bases). Trimming took 7 bases from V and 3 from J, leaving 13 bases between them. CDR1 MDHEN and CDR2 SYDVKM come from the germline V gene. The CDR3 covers 13 residues.

V gene TRBV18 combines with J gene TRBJ2-7; 8 nucleotides agree with TRBD1. There are 14 residues in the CDR3. Germline CDR1 is KGHSH and CDR2 is LQKENI. Losses at the gene ends were 6 bases for V and 5 bases for J; bases not matched to a gene: 9. Written as DNA, the CDR3 is TGTGCCAGCTCCACACGGACAGGGAGCGACGAGCAGTACTTC. It codes for CASSTRTGSDEQYF.

This rearrangement joins TRBV10-1 to TRBJ2-7; unclear D gene. The CDR3 extends over 14 amino acids. The V gene lost 2 bases and the J gene lost 2 bases, with 10 bases spanning the gap. Germline V gives CDR1 WNHNN, CDR2 SYGVQD (reference sequence). The CDR3 region has the DNA TGCGCCAGCAGTGAGACAGTCCTAGCCTACGAGCAGTACTTC. This gives the protein CASSETVLAYEQYF.

The V gene is TRBV18, the J gene TRBJ2-1; 9 nucleotides line up with TRBD1. The CDR3 is 15 amino acids. V lost 8 bases to trimming and J lost 10 bases; unmatched junction nucleotides: 15. Looked up from germline, CDR1 is KGHSH and CDR2 is LQKENI. CDR3 sequence (DNA): TGTGCCAGCCTTCCGACAGGGGGGAAGACCGTAGAGCAGTTCTTC. It codes for CASLPTGGKTVEQFF.

This sequence joins TRBV7-2 and TRBJ2-3; D remains unclear. The germline V gene encodes CDR1 SGHTA and CDR2 FQGNSA. This CDR3 is 14 amino acids long. V was trimmed by 3 bases and J by 1 base, leaving 8 bases between them. In DNA form, the CDR3 reads TGTGCCAGCAGCTTCTTAGTCGGCACAGATACGCAGTATTTT. Protein sequence: CASSFLVGTDTQYF.

The chain employs TRBV30 and TRBJ1-5; D is possibly TRBD1 (5 bases). The CDR3 has 16 amino acids. Trimming removed 3 bases from V and 3 bases from J, with 18 bases in between. CDR1 GTSNPN and CDR2 SVGIG come from the germline V gene (reference sequence). CDR3 sequence: CAWSTGGAGINQPQHF. The DNA of the CDR3 is TGTGCCTGGAGCACTGGGGGAGCGGGAATCAATCAGCCCCAGCATTTT. Looking up the rest from reference TRBV30 and TRBJ1-5 gives the full variable domain: SQTIHQWPATLVQPVGSPLSLECTVEGTSNPNLYWYRQAAGRGLQLLFYSVGIGQISSEVPQNLSASRPQDRQFILSSKKLLLSDSGFYLCAWSTGGAGINQPQHFGDGTRLSIL.

This chain connects TRBV6-1 to TRBJ1-2; maybe TRBD1 (5 bases). This CDR3 contains 14 residues. CDR1 and CDR2 (germline): MNHNS, SASEGT. Trimming removed 2 bases at V and 4 bases at J, with 11 bases between. CDR3: CASSEPWGSYGYTF. The CDR3, as DNA: TGTGCCAGCAGTGAACCGTGGGGCAGCTATGGCTACACCTTC.

The V and J genes are TRBV28 and TRBJ1-1; unclear D gene. The V and J ends lost 5 bases and 0 bases respectively, with 16 bases between them. This CDR3 is 16 amino acids long. Germline V gene lookup returns CDR1 MDHEN and CDR2 SYDVKM. The CDR3 coding sequence is TGTGCCAGCAGTCTCCGTTTGGACTTATTGAACACTGAAGCTTTCTTT. Residues: CASSLRLDLLNTEAFF.

The chain employs TRBV7-9 and TRBJ1-4, with a weak D call TRBD1 (5 bases). This CDR3 spans 17 amino acids. Per the germline V gene, CDR1 is SEHNR and CDR2 is FQNEAQ (reference sequence). Trimming took off 6 bases at V and 2 bases at J, with 19 bases between the two ends. The chain's CDR3 is CASRNTKGTQTNEKLFF. Written as DNA, the CDR3 is TGTGCCAGCAGAAACACCAAAGGGACGCAGACTAATGAAAAACTGTTTTTT.

This chain joins TRBV14 and TRBJ2-3, with TRBD1 matching over 10 bases. From germline, CDR1 is SGHDN and CDR2 FVKESK. The J segment lost 3 bases and the V segment lost 4 bases, leaving 10 bases of the junction unmatched. This CDR3 region has 17 residues. CDR3 in amino acids: CASSRGQGVRLTDTQYF. The CDR3 nucleotides are TGTGCCAGCAGCCGTGGACAGGGGGTGAGGTTGACAGATACGCAGTATTTT.

The chain links TRBV6-5 to TRBJ2-7, with D possibly being TRBD1 (6 bases). The V gene lost 6 bases and the J gene lost 5 bases, with 14 bases spanning the gap. Looked up from germline, CDR1 is MNHEY and CDR2 is SVGAGI. The CDR3 is 13 amino acids. CDR3 amino acids: CASSPRGFHEQYF. CDR3 nucleotide sequence: TGTGCCAGCAGCCCCAGGGGTTTCCACGAGCAGTACTTC.

The chain carries TRBV5-6 and TRBJ1-1, with D unresolved. The CDR3 extends over 14 amino acids. Germline assignment: CDR1 SGHDT and CDR2 YYEEEE. V lost 2 bases and J 2 bases, leaving 10 bases between the germline ends. The CDR3 sequence: CASSFGDINTEAFF. CDR3 DNA sequence: TGTGCCAGCAGCTTCGGGGATATCAACACTGAAGCTTTCTTT.

This clone was seen a single time. V gene TRBV7-2 combines with J gene TRBJ1-2; D is undetermined. There are 13 residues in the CDR3. Trimming shortened V by 8 bases and J by 4 bases, and 14 bases separated the two germline ends. Germline V gene lookup returns CDR1 SGHTA and CDR2 FQGNSA. CDR3 in amino acids: CASGDGRRYGYTF. For the CDR3, the DNA is TGTGCCAGCGGGGATGGACGGCGCTATGGCTACACCTTC.